The 28 T cell receptor beta chains presented below share a single source sample, sequenced in a study of cytomegalovirus exposure and HLA in healthy donors. Vbeta (60) and Jbeta (13) primers were used in the PCR. The method was immunoSEQ multiplex PCR; TCRdb's version includes in-frame clones alone and lacks a portion of them. Of 140,000 to 150,000 clones listed, roughly a tenth are singletons. Sequences were obtained from PBMCs. The receptors were sampled from a male donor in good health and CMV-seronegative.

CDR3 in amino acids: CAISDRTSAGNEQFF. The CDR3, as DNA: TGTGCCATCAGTGACCGGACTAGCGCCGGGAATGAGCAGTTCTTC. The rearrangement links TRBV10-3 to TRBJ2-1, with TRBD2 identical over 9 bases. This CDR3 contains 15 residues. Trimming cost V 3 bases and J 7 bases; bases outside gene matches: 7. The germline V gene has CDR1 ENHRY and CDR2 SYGVKD.

Points on this clone: One end of the junction is discordant with germline, which a read error may explain. This chain connects TRBV7-9 to TRBJ2-1; D may be TRBD2 (6 bases). The CDR3 sequence is 12 residues long. CDR1 is SEHNR and CDR2 is FQNEAQ in the germline V gene (reference sequence). DNA of the CDR3: TGTGCCAGCAGTTATAGCGGCAATGAGCAGCTCTTC. Translating it yields CASSYSGNEQLF.

The chain joins TRBV4-3 to TRBJ1-6, with 8 bases lining up with TRBD1. CDR3 size: 19 residues. The germline V gene encodes CDR1 LGHNA and CDR2 YSLEER. V lost 1 base and J lost 14; bases outside the gene matches: 22. The CDR3 DNA sequence: TGCGCCAGCAGCCAAGTAGCAGGGGGCGATCCGAATATTCTAAAGACCCTCCACTTT. It encodes CASSQVAGGDPNILKTLHF.

The genes are TRBV27 and TRBJ2-7, with D possibly TRBD2 on 5 matching bases. The CDR3 sequence is 16 residues long. Germline V gives CDR1 MNHEY, CDR2 SMNVEV (reference sequence). Trimming cost V 3 bases and J 0 bases, with 15 bases left between them. CDR3 nucleotides: TGTGCCAGCAGTTTCGGTCGCCCGGGGAGCTCCTACGAGCAGTACTTC. Translating gives CASSFGRPGSSYEQYF.

About this clone: Because it lacks the conserved phenylalanine or tryptophan at the end, this CDR3 is likely a read error. It is unclear where the CDR3 begins or ends on the DNA, so no DNA is shown, and the CDR3 is as TCRdb lists it. V usage is TRBV2 and J usage is TRBJ2-7; the DNA was not compared with TRBD2, the D call given in the table. Germline CDR1 SNHLY, CDR2 FYNNEI. The CDR3 spans 15 residues, counting both ends. This CDR3 reads CASSRASGGRYEKYL.

This clone was seen more than once but under ten times. This rearrangement joins TRBV10-3 to TRBJ2-3, with 8 bases matching TRBD2. Per the germline V gene, CDR1 is ENHRY and CDR2 is SYGVKD. The CDR3 runs to 17 residues. V gave up 4 bases and J gave up 2 bases; unmatched junction bases: 11. The CDR3 nucleotides read TGTGCCATCAGTGGGGGAAAAGCGGGGGAGTACACAGATACGCAGTATTTT. It translates to CAISGGKAGEYTDTQYF.

This chain joins TRBV7-2 and TRBJ1-5, with 7 nucleotides matching TRBD1. V lost 5 bases, J lost 6 bases, and 10 bases stayed unmatched. This CDR3 has 15 amino acids. The V gene's germline CDR1 is SGHTA and CDR2 FQGNSA. CDR3 amino acids: CASSPTGDNGQPQHF. For the CDR3, the DNA is TGTGCCAGCAGCCCTACAGGGGACAATGGTCAGCCCCAGCATTTT.

This clone came up a few times. The V call is TRBV7-6, the J call TRBJ1-2; 9 bases align to TRBD1. Germline V lookup: CDR1 SGHVS, CDR2 FNYEAQ. The CDR3 consists of 16 residues. Trimming took 2 bases from V and 6 from J; bases not matched to a gene: 10. Written as DNA, the CDR3 is TGTGCCAGCAGCTTATTAAACTCCGGGACAGGGAATGGCTACACCTTC. It encodes CASSLLNSGTGNGYTF.

This clone was counted between two and nine times. The chain couples TRBV4-1 to TRBJ2-7; 9 bases are a match to TRBD1. The trim removed 0 bases at V and 4 bases at J, leaving 7 bases unmatched. Germline lookup yields CDR1 MGHRA and CDR2 YSYEKL. The CDR3 loop spans 16 amino acids. For the CDR3, the DNA is TGCGCCAGCAGCCAAGATGCTATACAGGGGGCGTACGAGCAGTACTTC. It translates to CASSQDAIQGAYEQYF.

This clone has a handful of counts. The rearrangement links TRBV5-1 to TRBJ2-7; D gene ambiguous. The CDR3 spans 14 residues. Trimming removed 1 base at V and 5 bases at J, with 13 bases between. Germline CDR1 reads SGHRS; CDR2 reads YFSETQ. CDR3 sequence: CASSLTAPRDEQYF. The CDR3 nucleotides are TGCGCCAGCAGCTTGACCGCTCCTCGAGACGAGCAGTACTTC.

In this sample, this clone turned up a few times. The DNA of the CDR3 is TGTGCCACCGAGACAGGCATGAGTGAAGCTTTCTTT. This codes for CATETGMSEAFF. V and J are TRBV28 and TRBJ1-1, with a possible D match to TRBD1 (6 bases). Germline V gene lookup returns CDR1 MDHEN and CDR2 SYDVKM. V was cut by 10 bases and J by 7 bases, with 16 bases left in between. The CDR3 totals 12 residues.

This clone appeared a few times. This sequence joins TRBV5-1 and TRBJ2-7; D is undetermined. The CDR3 totals 16 residues. Germline lookup yields CDR1 SGHRS and CDR2 YFSETQ. Trimming removed 4 bases at V and 2 bases at J, with 19 bases between. CDR3 bases: TGCGCCAGCAGCCAAGAACACCTCTCCCTGACCTACGAGCAGTACTTC. Translated, it gives CASSQEHLSLTYEQYF.

This clone was seen a few times. This chain links TRBV13 with TRBJ1-5; 8 bases fit TRBD1. Germline CDR1 and CDR2: PRHDT and FYEKMQ (reference sequence). This CDR3 comprises 14 residues. J lost 2 bases, V lost 5 bases, and 2 bases had no gene match. The CDR3 protein is CASSQGAGNQPQHF. Here the CDR3 DNA reads TGTGCCAGCAGCCAGGGGGCGGGCAATCAGCCCCAGCATTTT.

The chain uses TRBV7-9 and TRBJ2-3; 11 bases fit TRBD2. In germline, CDR1 is SEHNR, CDR2 FQNEAQ (reference sequence). The CDR3 totals 15 residues. J lost 3 bases, V lost 11 bases, and 10 bases had no gene match. The CDR3: CAGLTSGGLTDTQYF. In DNA, the CDR3 is TGTGCCGGGTTAACTAGCGGGGGCTTAACAGATACGCAGTATTTT.

CDR3 sequence (DNA): TGTGCCAGCTCATCAGGACTAGCGTGGGAGACCCAGTACTTC. This encodes CASSSGLAWETQYF. The chain recombines TRBV18 with TRBJ2-5; 9 bases are shared with TRBD2. Germline CDR1 and CDR2: KGHSH and LQKENI. V lost 5 bases and J lost 5; bases outside the gene matches: 6. This CDR3 comprises 14 residues. Looking up the rest from reference TRBV18 and TRBJ2-5 gives the full variable domain: NAGVMQNPRHLVRRRGQEARLRCSPMKGHSHVYWYRQLPEEGLKFMVYLQKENIIDESGMPKERFSAEFPKEGPSILRIQQVVRGDSAAYFCASSSGLAWETQYFGPGTRLLVL.

The genes are TRBV2 and TRBJ2-7, with 10 bases that match TRBD2. V was clipped by 4 bases and J by 5 bases; unmatched bases: 5. Germline values: CDR1 SNHLY, CDR2 FYNNEI. CDR3 length: 14 amino acids. CDR3 DNA sequence: TGTGCCAGCAGTGTCGGGACTAGCGTCCACGAGCAGTACTTC. Protein: CASSVGTSVHEQYF.

Regarding this clone: The CDR3 does not end in the conserved phenylalanine or tryptophan, so this is likely a read error. Written as DNA, the CDR3 is TGTGCCAGCAGTTTATACAGGGTGGGCACTGAAGCTTTCGTT. It encodes CASSLYRVGTEAFV. This chain joins TRBV28 and TRBJ1-1, with a weak D call TRBD1 (6 bases). CDR3 length: 14 amino acids. V lost 1 base and J lost 4, with 10 bases in between. CDR1 and CDR2 from the germline V gene are MDHEN and SYDVKM.

Only a few counts were recorded for this clone. The chain recombines TRBV7-7 with TRBJ2-2; a weak D match, TRBD1 (6 bases). Per germline, CDR1 SSHAT and CDR2 FNYEAQ (reference sequence). The CDR3 is 15 amino acids. V shed 3 bases and J shed 0 bases, with 8 bases lying between them. The CDR3, as DNA: TGTGCCAGCAGCTTCGACAGGTCGAACACCGGGGAGCTGTTTTTT. As protein: CASSFDRSNTGELFF.

The sample holds a few counts of this clone. V usage is TRBV28 and J usage is TRBJ1-4, with TRBD1 as a possible D gene (5 bases). Germline CDR1 and CDR2: MDHEN and SYDVKM. The CDR3 loop spans 16 amino acids. V shed 5 bases and J shed 5 bases, with 18 bases lying between them. CDR3 residues: CASSTHTGGGNEKLFF. For the CDR3, the DNA is TGTGCCAGCAGTACCCATACCGGGGGAGGCAATGAAAAACTGTTTTTT.

This clone was found a few times. The V and J genes are TRBV28 and TRBJ1-1; no clear D. Germline loops: CDR1 MDHEN, CDR2 SYDVKM. The CDR3 consists of 12 residues. Trimming pared 3 bases from V and 7 bases from J, leaving 9 bases between. CDR3: CASSLSSFEAFF. The DNA of the CDR3 is TGTGCCAGCAGTTTGTCAAGCTTTGAAGCTTTCTTT.

Written as DNA, the CDR3 is TGTGCCAGCACCCTGGGGGCCACTAGCACAGATACGCAGTATTTT. This sequence encodes CASTLGATSTDTQYF. The V call is TRBV27, the J call TRBJ2-3, with D perhaps matching TRBD1 (6 bases). This CDR3 comprises 15 residues. Germline lookup yields CDR1 MNHEY and CDR2 SMNVEV (reference sequence). Trimming removed 7 bases from V and 0 bases from J, with 14 bases in between.

This clone was seen only a few times. The V gene is TRBV7-9, the J gene TRBJ2-5; 10 nucleotides align to TRBD1. Germline V lookup: CDR1 SEHNR, CDR2 FQNEAQ (reference sequence). V shed 4 bases and J 5 bases; nucleotides not matched to a gene: 7. This CDR3 is 15 amino acids long. CDR3 in amino acids: CASSYSGTGEETQYF. In DNA, the CDR3 is TGTGCCAGCAGCTATTCCGGGACAGGGGAGGAGACCCAGTACTTC.

This clone was counted only a few times. The chain carries TRBV28 and TRBJ1-2; 8 bases agree with TRBD1. The CDR3 totals 14 residues. Germline V lookup: CDR1 MDHEN, CDR2 SYDVKM. V dropped 3 bases and J dropped 1; count of bases not matched to a gene: 1. The CDR3 reads CASSFGQGNYGYTF. CDR3 nucleotide sequence: TGTGCCAGCAGTTTCGGACAGGGTAACTATGGCTACACCTTC.

CDR3 amino acids: CSAYTYTEAFF. The CDR3 DNA reads TGCAGTGCTTACACCTACACTGAAGCTTTCTTT. V is TRBV20-1 and J is TRBJ1-1; no clear D. V was pared by 5 bases and J by 3 bases, with 7 bases between. Germline-derived CDR1 and CDR2 are DFQATT and SNEGSKA (reference sequence). This CDR3 has 11 residues.

This chain links TRBV18 with TRBJ2-5; 10 bases fit TRBD2. J gave up 5 bases and V 3 bases, and 6 bases lay outside the gene matches. Germline V CDR1 and CDR2: KGHSH, LQKENI. CDR3 length equals 15 residues. This chain's CDR3 is CASSPSLAGMETQYF. DNA of the CDR3: TGTGCCAGCTCACCGTCACTAGCGGGGATGGAGACCCAGTACTTC.

This clone occurred a few times. This chain uses TRBV7-9 with TRBJ1-2; D not resolved. The CDR3 spans 14 residues. With 3 bases removed from V and 6 bases from J, the gap between germline ends came to 14 bases. The germline V gene has CDR1 SEHNR and CDR2 FQNEAQ (reference sequence). The CDR3 region is CASSFKGESHGYTF. For the CDR3, the DNA is TGTGCCAGCAGCTTTAAGGGAGAATCACATGGCTACACCTTC.

This clone was detected a few times. The rearrangement links TRBV27 to TRBJ1-3; D remains ambiguous. This CDR3 comprises 14 residues. Trimming took 4 bases from V and 0 from J, leaving 7 bases between them. Germline-derived CDR1 and CDR2 are MNHEY and SMNVEV (reference sequence). DNA for the CDR3: TGTGCCAGCAGTTCGCGGATCTCTGGAAACACCATATATTTT. It yields the protein CASSSRISGNTIYF.

V and J are TRBV6-1 and TRBJ2-6; TRBD2 might be the D (6 bases). Trimming removed 2 bases from V and 0 bases from J, with 17 bases in between. From germline, CDR1 is MNHNS and CDR2 SASEGT. This CDR3 has 19 amino acids. The CDR3 sequence: CASSEYGGPSHSGANVLTF. The CDR3 nucleotides are TGTGCCAGCAGTGAATACGGGGGACCCAGCCACTCTGGGGCCAACGTCCTGACTTTC.